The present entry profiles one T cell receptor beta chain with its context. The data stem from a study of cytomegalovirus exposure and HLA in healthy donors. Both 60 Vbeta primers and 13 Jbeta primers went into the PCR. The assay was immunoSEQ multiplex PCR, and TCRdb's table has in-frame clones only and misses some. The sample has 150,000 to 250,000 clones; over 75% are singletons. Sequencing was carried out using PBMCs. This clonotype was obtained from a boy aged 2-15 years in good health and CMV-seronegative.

CDR3 loop: CASNENSGAEQYF. The CDR3 DNA sequence: TGTGCCAGCAACGAAAATTCAGGGGCCGAGCAGTACTTC. J is TRBJ2-7 and V is TRBV28; D possibly corresponds to TRBD1 (6 bases). The length of the CDR3 is 13 residues. From germline, CDR1 is MDHEN and CDR2 SYDVKM. V was clipped by 7 bases and J by 6 bases, with 16 bases between them.